This is a list of T cell receptor beta chains from one sample in a study of T cell clusters in autoimmune cytopenias. TCRdb reprocessed the multiplex PCR reads; each CDR3 protein has one entry and no DNA is given. This sample's table has approximately 15,000 distinct CDR3 sequences. Sequencing was done on a sample of peripheral blood. These TCRs come from a human donor with an autoimmune cytopenia or autoimmune hepatitis (not recorded which). Both conserved end residues are part of each CDR3. Not every row has a clone size; where given, it reads once, few, many or a size class.

-	TRBV18	TRBJ2-7	CASSLKGGAHEQYF
-	TRBV5-4	TRBJ1-2	CASSLGTEYGYTF
-	TRBV5-1	TRBJ2-2	CASSSGLAGSGELFF
-	TRBV6-5	TRBJ1-2	CAINGGYYGYTF
-	TRBV6-5	TRBJ2-5	CASSYSEYQETQYF
-	TRBV5-5	TRBJ1-1	CASSPRTNTEAFF
medium-sized	TRBV12-3/TRBV12-4	TRBJ2-2	CASSHGAGTGELFF
medium-sized	TRBV6-1	TRBJ2-3	CASRTSRTSTDTQYF
-	TRBV11-1	TRBJ1-1	CASSFGGNTEAFF
-	TRBV15	TRBJ1-3	CATSVGAAGNTIYF
-	TRBV30	TRBJ1-2	CAWSAGTSYGYTF
-	TRBV27	TRBJ1-4	CASSRRTGPNEKLFF
-	TRBV7-6	TRBJ2-2	CASSVGLARNTGELFF
-	TRBV27	TRBJ2-6	CASSLSSGANVLTF
-	TRBV5-1	TRBJ2-3	CASGRSSVTDTQYF
-	TRBV6-4	TRBJ2-3	CASSDSGGTADTQYF
-	TRBV5-5	TRBJ2-1	CASSLVWDRGNEQFF
-	TRBV15	TRBJ1-2	CATSRDPGQTYGYTF
-	TRBV6-6	TRBJ2-2	CASSYRTSGRAGAGELFF
-	TRBV5-1	TRBJ1-3	CASSFPQGTGNTIYF
medium-sized	TRBV6-5	TRBJ1-2	CASRSGPSHGYTF
-	TRBV6-6	TRBJ2-1	CASELAGGNEQFF
medium-sized	TRBV18	TRBJ2-5	CASSPYQETQYF